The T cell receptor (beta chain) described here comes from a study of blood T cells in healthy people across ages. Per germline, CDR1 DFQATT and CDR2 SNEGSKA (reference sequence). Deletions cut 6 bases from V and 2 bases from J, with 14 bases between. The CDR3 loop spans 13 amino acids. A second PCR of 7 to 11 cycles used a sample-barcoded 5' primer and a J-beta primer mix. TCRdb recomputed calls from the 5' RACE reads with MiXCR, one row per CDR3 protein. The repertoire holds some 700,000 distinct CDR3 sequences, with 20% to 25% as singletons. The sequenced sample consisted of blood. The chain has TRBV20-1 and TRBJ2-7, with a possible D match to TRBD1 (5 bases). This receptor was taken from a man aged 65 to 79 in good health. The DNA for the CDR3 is TGCAGTGCCATTATGCCAGGGACCTACGAGCAGTACTTC. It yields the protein CSAIMPGTYEQYF.